This T cell receptor (beta chain) was obtained from a study of a mutant IDH1 vaccine in newly diagnosed glioma. The V end was cut by 5 bases, the J end by 4 bases, with 15 bases between. Per the germline V gene, CDR1 is SEHNR and CDR2 is FQNEAQ (reference sequence). The CDR3 spans 15 residues. Time point defined: week 11, during vaccination. A 20-mer mutant IDH1 peptide at 300 ug was injected subcutaneously with topical imiquimod. The assay was immunoSEQ multiplex PCR, and TCRdb's table has in-frame clones only and misses some. The sample holds 57,000 or so clones; 70% to 85% are singletons and the top ten take around 3.5%. Comments on this clone: Its antigen is unidentified.

The J gene is TRBJ1-5, the V gene TRBV7-9, with D possibly TRBD1 on 6 matching bases. The input for sequencing was PBMCs, taken from a glioma patient whose treatment included an IDH1 peptide vaccine. The TCR sequence derives from a man under 40 with glioma. CDR3 loop: CASSQRGDGNQPQHF. The CDR3 nucleotides are TGTGCCAGCAGCCAGAGGGGGGACGGGAATCAGCCCCAGCATTTT.